Only a few counts were recorded for the clone carrying this T cell receptor (beta chain). The data stem from a study of CD8 T cells in ankylosing spondylitis. TCRdb reprocessed the 5' RACE reads with MiXCR, giving one entry per CDR3 protein. Of hundreds of thousands of distinct CDR3 sequences in the sample, 20% are singletons; the top ten hold less than 15%. This CDR3 is built from 13 residues. Trimming took off 5 bases at V and 2 bases at J, with 11 bases between the two ends. Germline CDR1 and CDR2: SQVTM and ANQGSEA. The sequence was collected from a male donor with ankylosing spondylitis or in good health (not recorded which). Sequenced: blood, either unsorted or a sorted T cell fraction (not recorded which). V gene TRBV29-1 combines with J gene TRBJ2-3; D might be TRBD1 or TRBD2, each matching 5 bases. CDR3 loop: CSVWQGDTDTQYF. In DNA form, the CDR3 reads TGCAGCGTTTGGCAGGGAGACACAGATACGCAGTATTTT.